This record covers a single T cell receptor (beta chain). Its antigen is undetermined. CDR3 length: 14 amino acids. V lost 6 bases to trimming and J lost 8 bases; unmatched junction nucleotides: 10. The germline V gene has CDR1 MRHNA and CDR2 SNTAGT. This record comes from a study of somatic mutations in cytotoxic T cells in rheumatoid arthritis. Study-wide results and limits: Healthy controls showed no age-related rise in CD8+ clonality, whereas rheumatoid arthritis patients did. The antigen targets of the expanded CD8+ clones lacked identification.

Clones were read by immunoSEQ multiplex PCR, and TCRdb kept only the in-frame ones, dropping some. Counted here are some 9,600 clones, around nine tenths occurring once; the ten biggest clones make up more than 11%. The clonotype was recovered from a woman under 30 with rheumatoid arthritis. Sample: CD8+ T cells sorted from blood. This chain uses TRBV6-4 with TRBJ2-3; 8 bases align to TRBD2. CDR3 coding DNA: TGTGCCAGCAGGTACGGGGGGGGGATTGGTACGCAGTATTTT. Encoded protein: CASRYGGGIGTQYF.